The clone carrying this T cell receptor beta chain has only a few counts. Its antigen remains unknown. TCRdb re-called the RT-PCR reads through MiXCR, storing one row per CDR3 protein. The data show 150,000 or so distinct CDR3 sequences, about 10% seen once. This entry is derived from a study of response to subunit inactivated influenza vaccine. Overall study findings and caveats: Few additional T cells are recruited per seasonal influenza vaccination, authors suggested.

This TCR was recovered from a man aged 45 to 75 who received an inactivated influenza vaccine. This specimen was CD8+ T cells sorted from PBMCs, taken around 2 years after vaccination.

CDR3 DNA sequence: TGTGCCAGCAGTTACGGGGACACCATGAACACCGGGGAGCTGTTTTTT. This sequence encodes CASSYGDTMNTGELFF. This chain links TRBV6-5 with TRBJ2-2, with a possible D match to TRBD1 (6 bases). From germline, CDR1 is MNHEY and CDR2 SVGAGI. The CDR3 runs to 16 residues. V gave up 2 bases and J gave up 1 base, with 11 bases separating them.